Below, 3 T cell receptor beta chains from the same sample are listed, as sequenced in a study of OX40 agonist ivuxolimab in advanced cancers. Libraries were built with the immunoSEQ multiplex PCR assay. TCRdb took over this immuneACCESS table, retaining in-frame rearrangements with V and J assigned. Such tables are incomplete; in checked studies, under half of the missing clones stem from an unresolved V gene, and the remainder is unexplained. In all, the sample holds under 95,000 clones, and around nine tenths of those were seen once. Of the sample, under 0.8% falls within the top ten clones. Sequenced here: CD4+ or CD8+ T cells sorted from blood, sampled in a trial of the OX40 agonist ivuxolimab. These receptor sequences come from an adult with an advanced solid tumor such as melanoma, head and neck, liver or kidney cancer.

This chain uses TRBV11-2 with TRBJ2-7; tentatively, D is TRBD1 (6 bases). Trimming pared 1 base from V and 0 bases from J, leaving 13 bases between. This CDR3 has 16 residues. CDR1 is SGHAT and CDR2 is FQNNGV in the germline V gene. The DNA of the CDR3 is TGTGCCAGCAGCTTAGTAGCAGGGGCGACCTCCTACGAGCAGTACTTC. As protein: CASSLVAGATSYEQYF.

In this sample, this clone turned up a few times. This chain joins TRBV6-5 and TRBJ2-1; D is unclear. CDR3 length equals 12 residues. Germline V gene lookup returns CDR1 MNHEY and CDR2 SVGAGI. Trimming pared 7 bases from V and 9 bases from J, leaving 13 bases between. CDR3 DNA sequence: TGTGCCAGCACCAAGACACTGGGTGAGCAGTTCTTC. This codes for CASTKTLGEQFF.

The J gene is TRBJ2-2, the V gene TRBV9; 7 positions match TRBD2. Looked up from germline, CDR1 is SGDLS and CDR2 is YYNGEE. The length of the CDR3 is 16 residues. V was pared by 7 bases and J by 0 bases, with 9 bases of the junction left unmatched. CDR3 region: CASSPGAGPNTGELFF. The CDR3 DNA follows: TGTGCCAGCTCTCCGGGAGCGGGGCCGAACACCGGGGAGCTGTTTTTT.